The clone carrying this TCR beta chain appeared a single time. Its antigen is undetermined. The source of the sample is a study of cytomegalovirus exposure and HLA in healthy donors. Overall study results and limits: There were 160 or so TCR beta chains listed as cytomegalovirus-associated.

The CDR3 totals 16 residues. CDR1 LGHNT and CDR2 FRNRAP come from the germline V gene. Primers included in the PCR were 60 Vbeta and 13 Jbeta primers. Assay: immunoSEQ multiplex PCR; the TCRdb copy retains only in-frame clones and omits some. The data show 90,000 to 120,000 clones, with nearly 80% seen just once and around 6.1% held by the top ten. The TCR was taken from a man aged 55-75 years in good health and CMV-seropositive. This sequence joins TRBV12-5 and TRBJ2-5; 7 bases agree with TRBD1. The better agreement between TRBJ2-7 and the DNA end casts doubt on the J call. The sequenced material came from PBMCs. The CDR3 DNA reads as TGTGCTAGTGGTTTGGTACTCAGGGACAGCTCCTACGAGCAGTACTTC. Its translation is CASGLVLRDSSYEQYF.